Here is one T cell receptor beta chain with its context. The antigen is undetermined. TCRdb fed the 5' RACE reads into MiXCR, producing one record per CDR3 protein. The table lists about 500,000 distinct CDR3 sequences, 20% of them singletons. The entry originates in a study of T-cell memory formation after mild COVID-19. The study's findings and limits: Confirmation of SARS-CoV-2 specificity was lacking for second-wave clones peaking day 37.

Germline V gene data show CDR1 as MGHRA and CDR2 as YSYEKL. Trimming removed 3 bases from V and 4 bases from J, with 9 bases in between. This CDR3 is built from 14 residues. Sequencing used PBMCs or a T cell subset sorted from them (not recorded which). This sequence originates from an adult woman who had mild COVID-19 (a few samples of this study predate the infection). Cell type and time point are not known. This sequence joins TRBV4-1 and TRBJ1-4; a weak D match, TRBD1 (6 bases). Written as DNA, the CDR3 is TGCGCCAGCAGCCAGGACAGCCTTAATGAAAAACTGTTTTTT. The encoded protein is CASSQDSLNEKLFF.